Below are 7 T cell receptor beta chains sequenced from a single sample in a study of control samples from healthy donors and cancer patients. Assay: immunoSEQ multiplex PCR; the TCRdb copy retains only in-frame clones and omits some. The table has approximately 120,000 clones, more than 85% seen once. Sequences were obtained from blood. Receptors originate from a woman between 45 and 60 years old in good health.

The table lists this clone with a count of one. The chain is built from TRBV4-3 and TRBJ2-7; 9 bases match TRBD2. The CDR3 consists of 15 residues. The germline CDR1 and CDR2 sequences are LGHNA and YSLEER. J was trimmed by 5 bases and V by 2 bases; bases with no gene match: 7. CDR3: CASSQWLAGFHEQYV. The CDR3 DNA follows: TGCGCCAGCAGCCAATGGCTAGCGGGATTTCACGAGCAGTACGTC.

This clone has only a few counts. The rearrangement links TRBV20-1 to TRBJ2-1, with 8 bases matching TRBD2. Germline trimming cut 6 bases from V and 11 bases from J; bases unmatched to any gene: 6. Germline V gene data show CDR1 as DFQATT and CDR2 as SNEGSKA (reference sequence). The CDR3 runs 11 residues. The CDR3 is CSAQSGSQQFF. DNA of the CDR3: TGCAGTGCACAGAGCGGGAGCCAGCAGTTCTTC.

V is TRBV11-2 and J is TRBJ2-3; D is perhaps TRBD1 or TRBD2 (6 bases each). With 3 bases removed from V and 2 bases from J, the gap between germline ends came to 12 bases. The germline gives CDR1 SGHAT, CDR2 FQNNGV. The CDR3 totals 15 residues. CDR3 sequence: CASSFGGPFTDTQYF. CDR3 nucleotide sequence: TGTGCCAGCAGCTTTGGGGGGCCTTTCACAGATACGCAGTATTTT. Full variable domain (outside the CDR3, taken from reference TRBV11-2 and TRBJ2-3): EAGVAQSPRYKIIEKRQSVAFWCNPISGHATLYWYQQILGQGPKLLIQFQNNGVVDDSQLPKDRFSAERLKGVDSTLKIQPAKLEDSAVYLCASSFGGPFTDTQYFGPGTRLTVL.

This sequence joins TRBV20-1 and TRBJ2-3; 7 bases are a match to TRBD2. Per the germline V gene, CDR1 is DFQATT and CDR2 is SNEGSKA (reference sequence). The CDR3 loop spans 14 amino acids. V was clipped by 3 bases and J by 4 bases; unmatched bases: 7. The DNA of the CDR3 is TGCAGTGCTAGTTGGGGACTAATGGCAGATACGCAGTATTTT. This codes for CSASWGLMADTQYF.

V is TRBV12-3 or TRBV12-4 and J is TRBJ1-2; D possibly corresponds to TRBD1 (5 bases). V dropped 6 bases and J dropped 7 bases, with 15 bases sitting between them. This CDR3 spans 13 amino acids. The CDR3 bases are TGTGCCAGCAGCTTCGGGGGTACGAGTGGCTACACCTTC. This translates into CASSFGGTSGYTF.

In nucleotides, the CDR3 is TGCGCCAGCAGCTTGGGTTCCGCGAACACCGGGGAGCTGTTTTTT. This translates into CASSLGSANTGELFF. This rearrangement joins TRBV5-1 to TRBJ2-2; D is ambiguous. V was trimmed by 0 bases and J by 0 bases, leaving 6 bases between them. The germline gives CDR1 SGHRS, CDR2 YFSETQ. The CDR3 sequence is 15 residues long.

This rearrangement joins TRBV2 to TRBJ2-2; D call uncertain. The CDR3 has 13 amino acids. V was shortened by 7 bases and J by 6 bases, with 12 bases between the two germline ends. Germline V CDR1 and CDR2: SNHLY, FYNNEI. CDR3 sequence (DNA): TGTGCCAGCAACGTCTTAAACCCCGGGGAGCTGTTTTTT. It translates to CASNVLNPGELFF.